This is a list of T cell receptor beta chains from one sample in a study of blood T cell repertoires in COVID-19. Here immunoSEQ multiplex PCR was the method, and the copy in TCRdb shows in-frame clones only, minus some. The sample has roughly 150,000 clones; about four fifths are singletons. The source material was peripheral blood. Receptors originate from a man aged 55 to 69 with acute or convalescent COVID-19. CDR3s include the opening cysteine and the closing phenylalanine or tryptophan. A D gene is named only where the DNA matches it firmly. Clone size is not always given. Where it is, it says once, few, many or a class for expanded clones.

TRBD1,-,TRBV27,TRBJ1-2,CASRDRGRRGEGYTF,TGTGCCAGCAGGGACAGGGGGCGCCGAGGCGAGGGCTACACCTTC
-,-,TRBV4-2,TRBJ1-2,CASSQEGRWGYTF,TGTGCCAGCAGCCAAGAGGGCCGCTGGGGCTACACCTTC
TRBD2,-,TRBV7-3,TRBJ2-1,CASSLYGAGDNEQFF,TGTGCCAGCAGCTTATACGGCGCGGGAGACAATGAGCAGTTCTTC
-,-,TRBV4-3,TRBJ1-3,CASSQDPVGNTIYF,TGCGCCAGCAGCCAAGATCCAGTGGGAAACACCATATATTTT
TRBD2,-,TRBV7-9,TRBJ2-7,CASSPGLAGGSYEQYF,TGTGCCAGCAGCCCCGGACTAGCGGGGGGATCCTACGAGCAGTACTTC
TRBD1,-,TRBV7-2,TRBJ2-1,CASEGQGAVAGYNEQFF,TGTGCCAGTGAGGGACAGGGGGCGGTGGCGGGCTACAATGAGCAGTTCTTC
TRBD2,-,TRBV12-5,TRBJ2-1,CASGLGGRSYNEQFF,TGTGCTAGTGGTTTAGGCGGGAGATCCTACAATGAGCAGTTCTTC
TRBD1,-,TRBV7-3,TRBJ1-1,CASSPRQGAQAFF,TGTGCCAGCAGTCCCCGGCAGGGGGCGCAAGCTTTCTTT
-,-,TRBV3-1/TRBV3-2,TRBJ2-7,CASSPSWDSVEQYF,TGTGCCAGCAGCCCCTCGTGGGACTCGGTCGAGCAGTACTTC
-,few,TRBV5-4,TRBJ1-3,CASSLAGRTGSSGNTIYF,TGTGCCAGCAGCTTGGCCGGTCGCACAGGGAGCTCTGGAAACACCATATATTTT
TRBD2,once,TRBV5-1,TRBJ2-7,CASSLVAGGYYEQYF,TGCGCCAGCAGCTTGGTAGCGGGAGGTTATTACGAGCAGTACTTC
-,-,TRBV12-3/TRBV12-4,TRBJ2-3,CASSPRQPYTQYF,TGTGCCAGCAGTCCCCGACAGCCATATACGCAGTATTTT
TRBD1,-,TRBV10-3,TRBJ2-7,CAISESTGDYEQYF,TGTGCCATCAGTGAGTCCACAGGGGATTACGAGCAGTACTTC
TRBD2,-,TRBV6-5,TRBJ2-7,CASSYSGGGISYF,TGTGCCAGCAGTTACTCGGGGGGAGGGATTTCCTACTTC
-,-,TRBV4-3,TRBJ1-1,CASSQRVTENTEAFF,TGCGCCAGCAGCCAAAGAGTGACAGAGAACACTGAAGCTTTCTTT
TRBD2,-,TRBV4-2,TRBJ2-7,CASSHGSGSSYEQYF,TGTGCCAGCAGCCACGGTAGCGGGAGCTCCTACGAGCAGTACTTC
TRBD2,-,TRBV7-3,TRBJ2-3,CASSKGLAGGPSTDTQYF,TGTGCCAGCAGCAAGGGACTAGCGGGGGGGCCGAGCACAGATACGCAGTATTTT
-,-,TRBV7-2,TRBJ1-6,CASSFRSSYNSPLHF,TGTGCCAGCAGCTTCCGTAGCTCCTATAATTCACCCCTCCACTTT
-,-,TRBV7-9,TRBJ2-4,CASSFPIADRNIQYF,TGTGCCAGCAGCTTTCCAATTGCCGACAGGAACATTCAGTACTTC
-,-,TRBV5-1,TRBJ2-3,CASSLEGGGTTDTQYF,TGCGCCAGCAGCTTGGAGGGAGGGGGTACCACAGATACGCAGTATTTT
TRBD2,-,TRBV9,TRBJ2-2,CASASGRANTGELFF,TGTGCCAGCGCCAGCGGGAGGGCAAACACCGGGGAGCTGTTTTTT
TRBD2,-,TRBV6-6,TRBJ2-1,CASSLLAGGNNEQFF,TGTGCCAGCAGCCTTCTAGCGGGGGGCAACAATGAGCAGTTCTTC
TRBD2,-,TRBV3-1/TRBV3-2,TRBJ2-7,CASSQEGLAGYEQYF,TGTGCCAGCAGCCAAGAGGGACTAGCCGGTTACGAGCAGTACTTC
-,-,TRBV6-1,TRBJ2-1,CASSETPRVPNEQFF,TGTGCCAGCAGTGAAACCCCCCGAGTTCCCAATGAGCAGTTCTTC
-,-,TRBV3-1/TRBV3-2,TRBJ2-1,CASSLTRYNEQFF,TGTGCCAGCAGCCTCACCAGGTACAATGAGCAGTTCTTC
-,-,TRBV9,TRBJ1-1,CASSAQEVSTEAFF,TGTGCCAGCAGCGCCCAGGAAGTTAGCACTGAAGCTTTCTTT
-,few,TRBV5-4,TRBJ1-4,CASSSGGRREKLFF,TGTGCCAGCAGCTCGGGGGGGAGGCGTGAAAAACTGTTTTTT
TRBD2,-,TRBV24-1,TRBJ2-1,CATGPSGAYNEQFF,TGTGCCACCGGGCCAAGCGGGGCCTACAATGAGCAGTTCTTC
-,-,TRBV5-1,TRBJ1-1,CASSSTTGIDTEAFF,TGCGCCAGCAGCTCAACGACGGGGATTGACACTGAAGCTTTCTTT
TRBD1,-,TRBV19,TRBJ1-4,CASSMIGQVNEKLFF,TGTGCCAGTAGTATGATCGGACAGGTTAATGAAAAACTGTTTTTT
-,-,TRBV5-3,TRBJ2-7,CARSPRHPGAGSYEQYF,TGTGCCAGAAGCCCGCGACATCCCGGGGCGGGATCCTACGAGCAGTACTTC
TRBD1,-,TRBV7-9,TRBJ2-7,CASSLEGTGGEQYF,TGTGCCAGCAGCTTAGAAGGGACAGGGGGTGAGCAGTACTTC
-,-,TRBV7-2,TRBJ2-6,CASSFGGSGANVLTF,TGTGCCAGCAGCTTCGGGGGCTCTGGGGCCAACGTCCTGACTTTC
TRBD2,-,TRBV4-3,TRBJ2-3,CASSRGDGGLDTQYF,TGCGCCAGCAGCCGGGGGGACGGGGGGTTGGATACGCAGTATTTT
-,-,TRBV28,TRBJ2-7,CASNGETGLSYEQYF,TGTGCCAGCAACGGGGAGACGGGCCTCTCCTACGAGCAGTACTTC
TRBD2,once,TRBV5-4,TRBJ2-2,CASSNGLAGVAGELFF,TGTGCCAGCAGCAATGGACTAGCGGGAGTAGCCGGGGAGCTGTTTTTT
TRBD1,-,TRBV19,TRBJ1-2,CAYPITPGQGAYGYTF,TGTGCCTACCCAATTACTCCGGGACAGGGGGCCTATGGCTACACCTTC
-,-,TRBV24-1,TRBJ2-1,CATSVGGNNEQFF,TGTGCCACCAGTGTAGGGGGTAACAATGAGCAGTTCTTC
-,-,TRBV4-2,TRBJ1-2,CASSQDVAAPFYGYTF,TGTGCCAGCAGCCAAGATGTGGCAGCGCCGTTTTATGGCTACACCTTC
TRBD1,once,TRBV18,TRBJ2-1,CASSPPGTGPYNEQFF,TGTGCCAGCTCCCCTCCAGGGACAGGACCTTACAATGAGCAGTTCTTC